These 9 T cell receptor beta chains were all obtained from the same sample, sequenced in a study of lymphopenia after photon versus proton radiotherapy. The table came from immunoSEQ multiplex PCR; TCRdb's copy has only in-frame clones and leaves some out. This table holds 55,000 to 70,000 clones, approximately 86% found once. This specimen consisted of peripheral blood, obtained from a patient treated with photon-based radiotherapy. These receptors were taken from a man aged 35 to 55 with gastric cancer.

The chain recombines TRBV4-1 with TRBJ1-2; tentatively, D is TRBD1 (5 bases). The V gene lost 4 bases and the J gene lost 8 bases, with 20 bases spanning the gap. This CDR3 has 15 amino acids. The V gene's germline CDR1 is MGHRA and CDR2 YSYEKL. CDR3 in DNA: TGCGCCAGCAGCCGAGAGATGCCGCGGGAGGGGGGCTACACCTTC. This translates into CASSREMPREGGYTF.

This clone was found once. This chain links TRBV7-2 with TRBJ2-5, with TRBD1 matching 9 bases. Germline V gives CDR1 SGHTA, CDR2 FQGNSA. This CDR3 comprises 14 residues. J lost 3 bases, V lost 4 bases, and 3 bases had no gene match. As DNA, the CDR3 is TGTGCCAGCAGCTCCGGGACAGGGAAAGAGACCCAGTACTTC. It yields the protein CASSSGTGKETQYF.

This clone was counted a few times. The rearrangement joins TRBV19 to TRBJ2-4; TRBD1 matches at 7 bases. With 2 bases clipped from V and 8 bases from J, the junction kept 0 bases outside the gene matches. Germline lookup yields CDR1 LNHDA and CDR2 SQIVND (reference sequence). This CDR3 has 12 amino acids. CDR3 in amino acids: CASSIQGDIQYF. CDR3 nucleotides: TGTGCCAGTAGTATACAGGGGGACATTCAGTACTTC. Complete variable domain (other parts from reference TRBV19 and TRBJ2-4): DGGITQSPKYLFRKEGQNVTLSCEQNLNHDAMYWYRQDPGQGLRLIYYSQIVNDFQKGDIAEGYSVSREKKESFPLTVTSAQKNPTAFYLCASSIQGDIQYFGAGTRLSVL.

V usage is TRBV4-1 and J usage is TRBJ1-6; 7 bases map to TRBD1. J lost 1 base, V lost 2 bases, and 2 bases had no gene match. Per germline, CDR1 MGHRA and CDR2 YSYEKL. This CDR3 spans 16 amino acids. CDR3 nucleotides: TGCGCCAGCAGCCAAACAGGGGCTTCCTATAATTCACCCCTCCACTTT. This codes for CASSQTGASYNSPLHF.

V gene TRBV19 combines with J gene TRBJ1-2, with D perhaps matching TRBD1 (6 bases). Trimming took off 2 bases at V and 3 bases at J, with 10 bases between the two ends. Germline V lookup: CDR1 LNHDA, CDR2 SQIVND (reference sequence). The CDR3 length is 14 residues. The CDR3 region has the DNA TGTGCCAGTAGTATACCAGGGGAGGACTATGGCTACACCTTC. Translating gives CASSIPGEDYGYTF.

The chain couples TRBV9 to TRBJ2-3, with 9 nucleotides matching TRBD2. The trim removed 4 bases at V and 3 bases at J, leaving 12 bases unmatched. Per germline, CDR1 SGDLS and CDR2 YYNGEE. CDR3 length: 17 amino acids. The CDR3 reads CASSSRAGGLLTDTQYF. The CDR3 bases are TGTGCCAGCAGCTCCCGGGCGGGGGGGCTTTTGACAGATACGCAGTATTTT.

The chain joins TRBV29-1 to TRBJ2-7, with D perhaps TRBD1 or TRBD2 (6 bases each). Germline V gives CDR1 SQVTM, CDR2 ANQGSEA. CDR3 length: 14 residues. V was trimmed by 4 bases and J by 0 bases, leaving 13 bases between them. The CDR3 coding sequence is TGCAGCGTTGTGGGGGGCTCAAGCTCCTACGAGCAGTACTTC. Its protein product is CSVVGGSSSYEQYF.

This clone was counted a single time. The chain is built from TRBV6-1 and TRBJ2-5; 9 bases agree with TRBD1. Germline assignment: CDR1 MNHNS and CDR2 SASEGT. Trimming took 4 bases from V and 5 from J; bases not matched to a gene: 5. CDR3 length equals 14 residues. This chain's CDR3 is CASSARQGVETQYF. CDR3 bases: TGTGCCAGCAGTGCAAGACAGGGGGTCGAGACCCAGTACTTC.

V is TRBV9 and J is TRBJ2-5; D is unclear. The germline V and J ends were trimmed by 4 bases and 1 base, with 14 bases remaining between them. The CDR3 totals 15 residues. Looked up from germline, CDR1 is SGDLS and CDR2 is YYNGEE. The chain's CDR3 is CASSPRRWSQETQYF. In DNA, the CDR3 is TGTGCCAGCAGCCCCCGCCGCTGGTCCCAAGAGACCCAGTACTTC.